This passage covers 2 T cell receptor beta chains from one sample sequenced in a study of graft-versus-host responses after intestinal transplantation. These receptors have no known antigen. Method: immunoSEQ multiplex PCR; TCRdb's copy keeps in-frame clones and lacks some. The table records approximately 85,000 clones, 90% to 95% of them present only once. This specimen consisted of unstimulated CD8+ T cells sorted from spleen or lymph node cells, obtained before transplant. All receptors come from a human donor who was the organ donor for an intestinal transplant.

This chain uses TRBV5-1 with TRBJ2-3; 7 bases line up with TRBD1. The CDR3 loop spans 17 amino acids. Germline V gives CDR1 SGHRS, CDR2 YFSETQ. The V gene end was trimmed by 3 bases and the J gene end by 1 base; junction bases not matched to a gene: 11. The DNA for the CDR3 is TGCGCCAGCAGCTCCTACGGGACAGTAGTAGGCACAGATACGCAGTATTTT. Translated, it gives CASSSYGTVVGTDTQYF.

The gene calls are TRBV7-4 and TRBJ1-1, with D hard to call. Trimming removed 7 bases at V and 7 bases at J, with 10 bases between. This CDR3 has 11 amino acids. Germline V gene data show CDR1 as SGHVT and CDR2 as SQSDAQ. Here the CDR3 DNA reads TGTGCCAGCATCGGACGGGGTGAAGCTTTCTTT. Its translation is CASIGRGEAFF.